This entry lists 15 T cell receptor beta chains sequenced from one sample in a study of identical twins (dated by TCRdb to 2016 to 2017). The library came from 5' RACE. Reads for this sample came from an Illumina HiSeq 2000. Through fastp at Q25 and MiXCR, TCRdb rebuilt clones from the public reads, retaining in-frame beta chains. Every entry covers one CDR3 protein and lists the most common genes and DNA from its rows. This sample has nearly 900,000 distinct CDR3 sequences in its table, and 10% to 15% of those were observed once. Around 1.6% of the sample goes to the ten largest clones. This sample also belongs to another study, concerning yellow fever vaccine responses in identical twins.

The sequenced sample was PBMCs. All receptors derive from a woman aged 18 to 35 in good health.

The chain combines TRBV11-3 with TRBJ1-1; 7 bases are shared with TRBD1. This CDR3 region has 15 residues. CDR1 is SGHNT, CDR2 YENEEA, per germline. The J segment lost 2 bases and the V segment lost 7 bases, leaving 10 bases of the junction unmatched. For the CDR3, the DNA is TGTGCCAGCACCCCCGGACAGGCGGTTAACACTGAAGCTTTCTTT. This codes for CASTPGQAVNTEAFF.

This clonotype showed up just a few times. The chain recombines TRBV20-1 with TRBJ1-1, with TRBD1 matching over 10 bases. The V gene's germline CDR1 is DFQATT and CDR2 SNEGSKA (reference sequence). This CDR3 has 17 residues. The J segment lost 0 bases and the V segment lost 6 bases, leaving 13 bases of the junction unmatched. The CDR3 loop is CSAPLRDRGFVNTEAFF. For the CDR3, the DNA is TGCAGTGCCCCACTTCGGGACAGGGGATTTGTGAACACTGAAGCTTTCTTT.

The rearrangement joins TRBV6-5 to TRBJ2-2; a possible D gene is TRBD2 (7 bases). The CDR3 spans 15 residues. Germline CDR1 and CDR2: MNHEY and SVGAGI. Trimming shortened V by 2 bases and J by 6 bases, and 13 bases separated the two germline ends. The CDR3 DNA is TGTGCCAGCAGTTACCTCAAGGGGGGGGCCGGGGAGCTGTTTTTT. Translating it yields CASSYLKGGAGELFF.

The J gene is TRBJ2-1, the V gene TRBV28; TRBD2 agrees at 8 bases. The trim removed 6 bases at V and 7 bases at J, leaving 14 bases unmatched. This CDR3 has 16 amino acids. Germline values: CDR1 MDHEN, CDR2 SYDVKM. CDR3 in amino acids: CASRQTGTRLLNEQFF. For the CDR3, the DNA is TGTGCCAGCAGACAAACCGGGACTAGACTGCTGAATGAGCAGTTCTTC.

The CDR3 region is CASSPPATSGRSSYEQYF. CDR3 coding DNA: TGTGCCAGCAGCCCCCCTGCGACTAGCGGGAGATCCTCCTACGAGCAGTACTTC. The chain carries TRBV11-1 and TRBJ2-7; 12 positions agree with TRBD2. In germline, CDR1 is SGHAT, CDR2 FQDESV (reference sequence). Germline trimming cut 5 bases from V and 0 bases from J; bases unmatched to any gene: 11. CDR3 length: 18 amino acids.

This clonotype occurred a few times. The chain employs TRBV20-1 and TRBJ2-1; 14 bases are shared with TRBD2. This CDR3 contains 19 residues. The germline V gene encodes CDR1 DFQATT and CDR2 SNEGSKA (reference sequence). J gave up 2 bases and V 4 bases, and 13 bases lay outside the gene matches. CDR3 DNA sequence: TGCAGTGCTACCCGACCTTGGACTAGCGGGGGGAAAACCTACAATGAGCAGTTCTTC. This codes for CSATRPWTSGGKTYNEQFF.

The rearrangement links TRBV12-3 or TRBV12-4 to TRBJ2-3; 8 bases match TRBD2. The CDR3 loop spans 16 amino acids. The ends lost 5 bases at V and 1 base at J; junction bases unmatched: 8. The CDR3, as DNA: TGTGCCAGCAGTCCATCTGGCGGGGGGCGCACAGATACGCAGTATTTT. Encoded protein: CASSPSGGGRTDTQYF.

This clonotype was seen a handful of times. This chain joins TRBV20-1 and TRBJ2-5; TRBD2 is a possible D gene (6 bases). Germline V gene lookup returns CDR1 DFQATT and CDR2 SNEGSKA (reference sequence). V was clipped by 1 base and J by 5 bases, with 11 bases between them. The CDR3 spans 13 residues. The CDR3 sequence: CSARVAGRETQYF. The CDR3 nucleotides read TGCAGTGCTAGAGTGGCGGGACGTGAGACCCAGTACTTC.

The rearrangement uses TRBV12-3 or TRBV12-4 and TRBJ2-3; D is possibly TRBD1 (6 bases). This CDR3 has 14 amino acids. The V end lost 4 bases, the J end lost 10 bases, and 18 bases lay between the germline ends. In DNA, the CDR3 is TGTGCCAGCAGTTATGCACAGGGCAGGAATGCGCAGTATTTT. Protein sequence: CASSYAQGRNAQYF.

The rearrangement links TRBV20-1 to TRBJ2-5; unclear D gene. Germline V gives CDR1 DFQATT, CDR2 SNEGSKA (reference sequence). The CDR3 runs 13 residues. Trimming cost V 0 bases and J 5 bases, with 10 bases left between them. For the CDR3, the DNA is TGCAGTGCTAGAGATCTGGGGTGGGAGACCCAGTACTTC. It encodes CSARDLGWETQYF.

J is TRBJ2-1 and V is TRBV7-9; D might be TRBD2 (5 bases). V lost 2 bases to trimming and J lost 6 bases, with 14 bases between them. This CDR3 is built from 15 residues. Germline V gene data show CDR1 as SEHNR and CDR2 as FQNEAQ (reference sequence). CDR3 residues: CASSLQAVISNEQFF. CDR3 in DNA: TGTGCCAGCAGCTTACAAGCGGTAATAAGCAATGAGCAGTTCTTC. Supplemented by reference TRBV7-9 and TRBJ2-1, the full variable domain reads DTGVSQNPRHKITKRGQNVTFRCDPISEHNRLYWYRQTLGQGPEFLTYFQNEAQLEKSRLLSDRFSAERPKGSFSTLEIQRTEQGDSAMYLCASSLQAVISNEQFFGPGTRLTVL.

Only a few counts were recorded for this clonotype. The chain joins TRBV7-9 to TRBJ2-7; 8 bases agree with TRBD2. This CDR3 contains 16 residues. V dropped 2 bases and J dropped 4; count of bases not matched to a gene: 10. The V gene's germline CDR1 is SEHNR and CDR2 FQNEAQ (reference sequence). For the CDR3, the DNA is TGTGCCAGCAGCTTACCCCGGGTAGCGGGAAATTACGAGCAGTACTTC. Protein product: CASSLPRVAGNYEQYF.

The chain is built from TRBV7-6 and TRBJ2-5, with D perhaps being TRBD1 or TRBD2 (7 bases each). The V and J ends lost 0 bases and 4 bases respectively, with 12 bases between them. Looked up from germline, CDR1 is SGHVS and CDR2 is FNYEAQ. The CDR3 has 15 amino acids. This CDR3 reads CASSLAQGGGETQYF. The CDR3, as DNA: TGTGCCAGCAGCTTAGCGCAGGGGGGGGGAGAGACCCAGTACTTC.

The sample holds many counts of this clonotype. The V and J genes are TRBV7-8 and TRBJ2-1; 10 bases fit TRBD2. This CDR3 has 18 residues. The junction had 13 bases not matched to a gene; V was cut back by 7 bases and J by 1 base. Germline CDR1 reads SGHVS; CDR2 reads FQNEAQ. CDR3 protein: CASTDTPRTSGSYNEQFF. Written as DNA, the CDR3 is TGTGCCAGCACCGACACGCCGAGGACTAGCGGATCCTACAATGAGCAGTTCTTC. Variable domain in full (rest from reference TRBV7-8 and TRBJ2-1): GAGVSQSPRYKVAKRGQDVALRCDPISGHVSLFWYQQALGQGPEFLTYFQNEAQLDKSGLPSDRFFAERPEGSVSTLKIQRTQQEDSAVYLCASTDTPRTSGSYNEQFFGPGTRLTVL.

In its sample, this clonotype was seen a few times. J is TRBJ2-2 and V is TRBV7-8, with D possibly matching TRBD2 (5 bases). There are 13 residues in the CDR3. In germline, CDR1 is SGHVS, CDR2 FQNEAQ. Trimming took 4 bases from V and 4 from J, leaving 7 bases between them. DNA of the CDR3: TGTGCCAGCAGCTCGGACTTCACCGGGGAGCTGTTTTTT. Protein: CASSSDFTGELFF.